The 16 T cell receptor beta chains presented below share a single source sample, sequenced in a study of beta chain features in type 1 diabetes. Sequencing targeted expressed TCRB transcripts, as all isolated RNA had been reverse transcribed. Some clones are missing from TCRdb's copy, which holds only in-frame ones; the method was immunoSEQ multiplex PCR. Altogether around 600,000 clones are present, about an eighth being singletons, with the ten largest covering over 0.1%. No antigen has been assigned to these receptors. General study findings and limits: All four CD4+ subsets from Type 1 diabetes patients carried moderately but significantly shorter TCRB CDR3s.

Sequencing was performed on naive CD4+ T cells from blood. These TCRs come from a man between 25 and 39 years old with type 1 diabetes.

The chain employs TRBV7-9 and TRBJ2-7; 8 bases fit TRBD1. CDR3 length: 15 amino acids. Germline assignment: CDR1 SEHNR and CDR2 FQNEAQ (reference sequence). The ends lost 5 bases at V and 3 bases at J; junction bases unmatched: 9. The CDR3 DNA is TGTGCCAGCAGCGAAGGACAGGGTTTCAGCTACGAGCAGTACTTC. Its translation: CASSEGQGFSYEQYF.

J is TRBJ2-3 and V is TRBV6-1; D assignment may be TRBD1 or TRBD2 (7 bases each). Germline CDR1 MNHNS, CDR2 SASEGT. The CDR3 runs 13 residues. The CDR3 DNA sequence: TGTGCAAGCGGGACAGACACACCAGATACGCAGTATTTT. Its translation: CASGTDTPDTQYF.

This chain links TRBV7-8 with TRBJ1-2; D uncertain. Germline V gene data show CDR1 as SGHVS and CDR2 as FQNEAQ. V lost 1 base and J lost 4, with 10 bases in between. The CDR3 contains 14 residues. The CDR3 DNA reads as TGTGCCAGCAGCTTAGTTGGCAGGACCTATGGCTACACCTTC. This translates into CASSLVGRTYGYTF.

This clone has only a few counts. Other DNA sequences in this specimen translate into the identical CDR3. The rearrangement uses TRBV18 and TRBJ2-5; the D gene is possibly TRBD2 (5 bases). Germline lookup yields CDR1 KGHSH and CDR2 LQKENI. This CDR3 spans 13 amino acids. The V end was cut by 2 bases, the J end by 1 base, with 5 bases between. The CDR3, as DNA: TGTGCCAGCTCACCAGGGAGCCAAGAGACCCAGTACTTC. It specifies CASSPGSQETQYF.

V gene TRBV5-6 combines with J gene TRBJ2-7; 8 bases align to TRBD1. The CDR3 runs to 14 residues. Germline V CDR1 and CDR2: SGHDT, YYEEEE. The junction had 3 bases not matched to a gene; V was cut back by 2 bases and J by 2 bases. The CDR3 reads CASSFSGGPYEQYF. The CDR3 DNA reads TGTGCCAGCAGCTTCTCAGGGGGCCCCTACGAGCAGTACTTC.

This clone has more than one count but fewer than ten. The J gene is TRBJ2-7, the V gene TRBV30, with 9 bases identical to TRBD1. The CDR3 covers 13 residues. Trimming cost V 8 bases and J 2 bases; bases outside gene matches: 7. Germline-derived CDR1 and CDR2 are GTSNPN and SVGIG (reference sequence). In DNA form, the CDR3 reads TGTGCCCTAACCGGGACAGGGACCTACGAGCAGTACTTC. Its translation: CALTGTGTYEQYF.

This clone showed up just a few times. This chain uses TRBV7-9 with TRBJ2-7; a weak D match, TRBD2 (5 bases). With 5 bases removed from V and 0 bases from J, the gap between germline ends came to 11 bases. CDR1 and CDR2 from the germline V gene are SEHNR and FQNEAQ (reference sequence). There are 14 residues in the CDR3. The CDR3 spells CASSLRETSYEQYF. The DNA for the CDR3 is TGTGCCAGCAGCCTCCGGGAAACCTCCTACGAGCAGTACTTC.

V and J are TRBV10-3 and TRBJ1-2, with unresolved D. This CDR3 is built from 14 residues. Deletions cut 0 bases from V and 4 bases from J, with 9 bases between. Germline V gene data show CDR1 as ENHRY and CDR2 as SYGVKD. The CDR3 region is CAISESSAVYGYTF. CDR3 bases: TGTGCCATCAGTGAGTCATCGGCGGTCTATGGCTACACCTTC.

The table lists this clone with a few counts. The CDR3 region has the DNA TGTGCCAGCAGTTTATCTCCGGGTCAGGAGCAGTACTTC. Translating gives CASSLSPGQEQYF. V usage is TRBV27 and J usage is TRBJ2-7; D gene uncertain. Between the trimmed V and J ends, which lost 0 bases and 7 bases, there was a span of 10 bases. The CDR3 contains 13 residues. Per the germline V gene, CDR1 is MNHEY and CDR2 is SMNVEV (reference sequence).

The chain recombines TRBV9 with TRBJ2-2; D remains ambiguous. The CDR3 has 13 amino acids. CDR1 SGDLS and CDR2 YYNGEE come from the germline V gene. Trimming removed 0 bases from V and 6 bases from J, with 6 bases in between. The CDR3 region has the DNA TGTGCCAGCAGCGTAGGGAGTTCCGGGGAGCTGTTTTTT. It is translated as CASSVGSSGELFF.

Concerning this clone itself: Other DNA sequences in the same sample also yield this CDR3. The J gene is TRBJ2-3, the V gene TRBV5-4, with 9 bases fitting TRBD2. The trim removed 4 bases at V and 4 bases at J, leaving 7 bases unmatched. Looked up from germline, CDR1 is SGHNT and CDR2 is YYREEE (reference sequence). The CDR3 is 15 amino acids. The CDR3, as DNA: TGTGCCAGCAGCCCAAGGGGCGGGGGGGCAGATACGCAGTATTTT. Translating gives CASSPRGGGADTQYF.

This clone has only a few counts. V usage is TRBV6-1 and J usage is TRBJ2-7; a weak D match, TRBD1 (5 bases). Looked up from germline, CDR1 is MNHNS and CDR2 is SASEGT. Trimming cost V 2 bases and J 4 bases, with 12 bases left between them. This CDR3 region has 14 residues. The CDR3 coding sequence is TGTGCCAGCAGTGAAAAGGGGTATTCATACGAGCAGTACTTC. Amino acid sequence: CASSEKGYSYEQYF.

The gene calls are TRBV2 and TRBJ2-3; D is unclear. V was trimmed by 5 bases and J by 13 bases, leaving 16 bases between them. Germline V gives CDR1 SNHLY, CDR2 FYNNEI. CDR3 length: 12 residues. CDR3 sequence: CASSRSGSRKYF. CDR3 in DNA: TGTGCCAGCAGTCGTTCCGGATCCCGAAAGTATTTT.

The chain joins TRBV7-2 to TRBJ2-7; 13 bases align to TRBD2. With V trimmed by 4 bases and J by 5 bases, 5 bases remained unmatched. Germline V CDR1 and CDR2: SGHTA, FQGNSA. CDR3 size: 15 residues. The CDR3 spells CASSSRGLAGHEQYF. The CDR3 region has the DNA TGTGCCAGCAGCTCCCGGGGACTAGCGGGACACGAGCAGTACTTC. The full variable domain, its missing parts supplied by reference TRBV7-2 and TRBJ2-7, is GAGVSQSPSNKVTEKGKDVELRCDPISGHTALYWYRQSLGQGLEFLIYFQGNSAPDKSGLPSDRFSAERTGGSVSTLTIQRTQQEDSAVYLCASSSRGLAGHEQYFGPGTRLTVT.

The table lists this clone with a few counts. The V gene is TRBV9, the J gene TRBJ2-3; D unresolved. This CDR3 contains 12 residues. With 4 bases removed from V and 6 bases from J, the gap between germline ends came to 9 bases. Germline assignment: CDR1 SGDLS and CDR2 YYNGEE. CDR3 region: CASSPVGDTQYF. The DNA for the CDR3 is TGTGCCAGCAGCCCCGTGGGGGATACGCAGTATTTT.

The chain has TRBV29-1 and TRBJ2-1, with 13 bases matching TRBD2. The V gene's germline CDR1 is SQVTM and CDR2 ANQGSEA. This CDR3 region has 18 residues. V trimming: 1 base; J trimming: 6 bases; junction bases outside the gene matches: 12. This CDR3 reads CSVEGFRLAGGMSNEQFF. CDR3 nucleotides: TGCAGCGTTGAAGGGTTTCGACTAGCGGGGGGAATGAGCAATGAGCAGTTCTTC.